Sequencing of this TCR beta chain was carried out in a study of memory CD4+ T cells and cytomegalovirus serostatus. The sort gate was single viable CD3+CD4+CD8-CD45RO+ cells for memory CD4+ T cells. Serum IgG to CMV pp150, pp28, p38 and p52 defined serostatus. Clones were sequenced by immunoSEQ multiplex PCR, and TCRdb holds only the in-frame ones, with some missing. This table has about 64,000 clones, 77% appearing once. Germline V CDR1 and CDR2: SGHTA, FQGNSA. J lost 2 bases, V lost 5 bases, and 8 bases had no gene match. The CDR3 totals 16 residues. Worth noting for this clone: The antigen remains undetermined.

Study-level findings and limits: Of about 150 reported CMV TCRbeta sequences, around 63 were found in memory CD4+ repertoires. The CMV-associated TCR signature appears largely within the CD4+ memory repertoire.

Sequenced sample: memory CD4+ T cells from blood. V gene TRBV7-2 combines with J gene TRBJ2-3, with 9 bases that match TRBD2. The origin of this receptor is an adult in good health and CMV-seronegative. The DNA of the CDR3 is TGTGCCAGCAGCCCGGCTGGACTAGCGTCCACAGATACGCAGTATTTT. It translates to CASSPAGLASTDTQYF.